This T cell receptor (beta chain) was sequenced in a study of neurological immune-mediated disorders. Findings of the study overall: Across subjects, expanded clones had no CDR3 amino acid sequences in common, pointing to private repertoires in all groups.

Trimming took 4 bases from V and 8 from J; bases not matched to a gene: 4. Germline V lookup: CDR1 SGHRS, CDR2 YFSETQ. CDR3 length equals 12 residues. MiXCR, applied by TCRdb to the 5' RACE reads, yields one record per CDR3 protein. The data contain fewer than 85,000 distinct CDR3 sequences, roughly 4.5% of them singletons. This clonotype was counted at least ten times. As yet, its antigen is unknown. Time point noted: longitudinal time-point 3. The origin of this receptor is a woman aged 55-75 years with multiple sclerosis. The chain recombines TRBV5-1 with TRBJ1-2, with 8 bases that match TRBD1. Source material: PBMCs. In nucleotides, the CDR3 is TGCGCCAGCAGCCAGGGGGCGATAGGCTACACCTTC. Protein sequence: CASSQGAIGYTF.